The present TCR beta chain was sequenced within a study of T cell repertoires in cytomegalovirus infection. MiXCR, applied by TCRdb to the reads, yields one record per CDR3 protein. The sample has over 150,000 distinct CDR3 sequences; about 18% are singletons. There are a few counts of this clonotype. Per germline, CDR1 MNHEY and CDR2 SVGAGI. CDR3 length equals 14 residues. The V gene lost 6 bases and the J gene lost 5 bases, with 16 bases spanning the gap. The chain links TRBV6-5 to TRBJ1-1; possibly TRBD1 for D (6 bases). Sequencing was carried out using CD8+ T cells from PBMCs. The sequence came from a human donor in good health (CMV status not recorded). Some clones in this sample may be carry-over from other donors' samples. The CDR3 reads CASRITGLGTEAFF. In DNA, the CDR3 is TGTGCCAGCAGAATAACAGGGTTAGGGACTGAAGCTTTCTTT.